A selection of T cell receptor beta chains follows, all from one sample in a study of shared clonotypes between healthy human individuals. Clones were sequenced by immunoSEQ multiplex PCR, and TCRdb holds only the in-frame ones, with some missing. The sample lists around 700,000 clones; about two thirds were seen once. Sequenced: memory CD4+ T cells sorted from blood. Source of these receptors: a woman younger than 45 in good health. CDR3s include the opening cysteine and the closing phenylalanine or tryptophan. D genes are given only for firm matches. Rows give clone size only sometimes, using once, few, many, or a class for an expanded clone.

CDR3 protein: CASSIRSGTGNYEQYF
CDR3 DNA: TGCGCCAGCAGCATACGATCCGGGACTGGAAACTACGAGCAGTACTTC
J gene: TRBJ2-7
V gene: TRBV5-1
clone size: once
D gene: .

CDR3 protein: CASTPGRNTEAFF
CDR3 DNA: TGTGCCAGCACCCCGGGGAGGAACACTGAAGCTTTCTTT
J gene: TRBJ1-1
V gene: TRBV5-6
clone size: once
D gene: .

CDR3 protein: CASTGGGLVIYEQYF
CDR3 DNA: TGTGCCAGCACAGGAGGGGGACTAGTAATATACGAGCAGTACTTC
J gene: TRBJ2-7
V gene: TRBV2
clone size: .
D gene: TRBD2

CDR3 protein: CASSFTAAGGRTDTQYF
CDR3 DNA: TGTGCCAGCAGCTTCACCGCAGCGGGAGGACGCACAGATACGCAGTATTTT
J gene: TRBJ2-3
V gene: TRBV7-2
clone size: few
D gene: TRBD2

CDR3 protein: CASSLVAAREQYF
CDR3 DNA: TGTGCCAGCAGCTTGGTCGCCGCGCGTGAGCAGTACTTC
J gene: TRBJ2-7
V gene: TRBV5-4
clone size: .
D gene: .

CDR3 protein: CASSLSTSSRSYEQYF
CDR3 DNA: TGTGCCAGCAGCTTGAGCACCTCGTCTCGGAGTTACGAGCAGTACTTC
J gene: TRBJ2-7
V gene: TRBV5-4
clone size: .
D gene: .

CDR3 protein: CASRLRGTAGNTIYF
CDR3 DNA: TGTGCCAGCAGGTTAAGGGGGACGGCTGGAAACACCATATATTTT
J gene: TRBJ1-3
V gene: TRBV28
clone size: .
D gene: .

CDR3 protein: CASTGSSNYEQYF
CDR3 DNA: TGTGCCAGTACCGGATCCTCAAACTACGAGCAGTACTTC
J gene: TRBJ2-7
V gene: TRBV19
clone size: .
D gene: .

CDR3 protein: CASSRVGGVNVLTF
CDR3 DNA: TGTGCCAGTAGTAGGGTGGGCGGGGTCAACGTCCTGACTTTC
J gene: TRBJ2-6
V gene: TRBV19
clone size: .
D gene: .

CDR3 protein: CASSRDSSYEQYF
CDR3 DNA: TGTGCCAGCAGTCGGGACAGCTCCTACGAGCAGTACTTC
J gene: TRBJ2-7
V gene: TRBV2
clone size: .
D gene: TRBD1

CDR3 protein: CASSVVQGRAGELFF
CDR3 DNA: TGTGCCAGCAGCGTGGTTCAGGGGAGGGCCGGGGAGCTGTTTTTT
J gene: TRBJ2-2
V gene: TRBV9
clone size: .
D gene: .

CDR3 protein: CSAVAWGMNTEAFF
CDR3 DNA: TGCAGCGCAGTGGCTTGGGGAATGAACACTGAAGCTTTCTTT
J gene: TRBJ1-1
V gene: TRBV29-1
clone size: .
D gene: .

CDR3 protein: CASSLAGSRQREQYF
CDR3 DNA: TGCGCCAGCAGCTTGGCCGGGAGCCGACAGCGCGAGCAGTACTTC
J gene: TRBJ2-7
V gene: TRBV5-1
clone size: few
D gene: .

CDR3 protein: CASSLIPALGGRNTEAFF
CDR3 DNA: TGTGCCAGCAGTTTAATTCCCGCCCTGGGTGGTCGGAACACTGAAGCTTTCTTT
J gene: TRBJ1-1
V gene: TRBV27
clone size: .
D gene: .

CDR3 protein: CASSTRTGIFYEQYF
CDR3 DNA: TGTGCCAGCAGTACACGGACAGGAATTTTCTACGAGCAGTACTTC
J gene: TRBJ2-7
V gene: TRBV28
clone size: few
D gene: TRBD1

CDR3 protein: CASSSGTGLEQYF
CDR3 DNA: TGCGCCAGCAGCTCCGGGACAGGGCTTGAGCAGTACTTC
J gene: TRBJ2-7
V gene: TRBV5-1
clone size: .
D gene: TRBD1

CDR3 protein: CASSVFGTLRTYNEQFF
CDR3 DNA: TGTGCCAGCAGCGTATTCGGGACTCTCCGGACCTACAATGAGCAGTTCTTC
J gene: TRBJ2-1
V gene: TRBV11-2
clone size: .
D gene: .

CDR3 protein: CASSTPQGPYEQYF
CDR3 DNA: TGTGCCAGCAGCACACCCCAGGGACCCTACGAGCAGTACTTC
J gene: TRBJ2-7
V gene: TRBV11-2
clone size: .
D gene: .

CDR3 protein: CASSGSGTGVGYTF
CDR3 DNA: TGTGCCAGCAGTGGTTCCGGGACAGGGGTAGGCTACACCTTC
J gene: TRBJ1-2
V gene: TRBV28
clone size: .
D gene: TRBD1

CDR3 protein: CASSYQRLSSYNEQFF
CDR3 DNA: TGTGCCAGCAGCTACCAGCGCCTCAGCTCCTACAATGAGCAGTTCTTC
J gene: TRBJ2-1
V gene: TRBV11-2
clone size: few
D gene: .

CDR3 protein: CASIGRGARTGELFF
CDR3 DNA: TGTGCCAGCATCGGAAGGGGGGCGCGCACCGGGGAGCTGTTTTTT
J gene: TRBJ2-2
V gene: TRBV6-1
clone size: .
D gene: .

CDR3 protein: CASRPLQGAGELFF
CDR3 DNA: TGCGCCAGCAGACCCTTACAGGGAGCCGGGGAGCTGTTTTTT
J gene: TRBJ2-2
V gene: TRBV5-1
clone size: .
D gene: .

CDR3 protein: CASCRSGGANVLTF
CDR3 DNA: TGTGCCAGCTGCAGATCTGGGGGGGCCAACGTCCTGACTTTC
J gene: TRBJ2-6
V gene: TRBV27
clone size: .
D gene: .

CDR3 protein: CASSLKRGGSNEQFF
CDR3 DNA: TGTGCCAGCAGTCTGAAGCGGGGAGGGTCCAATGAGCAGTTCTTC
J gene: TRBJ2-1
V gene: TRBV7-3
clone size: .
D gene: TRBD2

CDR3 protein: CASSLRLAPTGELFF
CDR3 DNA: TGTGCCAGCAGCCTGCGACTAGCGCCCACCGGGGAGCTGTTTTTT
J gene: TRBJ2-2
V gene: TRBV9
clone size: .
D gene: TRBD2

CDR3 protein: CASSVGGGTLYGYTF
CDR3 DNA: TGTGCCAGCAGCGTAGGTGGGGGAACCTTATATGGCTACACCTTC
J gene: TRBJ1-2
V gene: TRBV2
clone size: .
D gene: .

CDR3 protein: CASSYGDREGVREKLFF
CDR3 DNA: TGTGCCAGCAGCTACGGGGACAGGGAGGGCGTGAGAGAAAAACTGTTTTTT
J gene: TRBJ1-4
V gene: TRBV7-9
clone size: .
D gene: TRBD1

CDR3 protein: CASSLGTSTNEKLFF
CDR3 DNA: TGTGCCAGCAGCTTAGGCACCTCAACTAATGAAAAACTGTTTTTT
J gene: TRBJ1-4
V gene: TRBV7-8
clone size: .
D gene: .

CDR3 protein: CASGFLVGWAFF
CDR3 DNA: TGTGCTAGTGGTTTTTTGGTGGGGTGGGCTTTTTTT
J gene: TRBJ1-1
V gene: TRBV12-5
clone size: .
D gene: .

CDR3 protein: CASSQVSDRAGYTF
CDR3 DNA: TGCGCCAGCAGCCAGGTCTCCGACAGGGCCGGCTACACCTTC
J gene: TRBJ1-2
V gene: TRBV4-1
clone size: .
D gene: TRBD1

CDR3 protein: CASSSPGTSGKTYEQYF
CDR3 DNA: TGTGCCAGCAGTTCCCCCGGGACTAGCGGGAAAACCTACGAGCAGTACTTC
J gene: TRBJ2-7
V gene: TRBV28
clone size: .
D gene: TRBD2

CDR3 protein: CASSQVGGSNTGELFF
CDR3 DNA: TGTGCCAGCAGCCAAGTGGGGGGGTCGAACACCGGGGAGCTGTTTTTT
J gene: TRBJ2-2
V gene: TRBV14
clone size: .
D gene: TRBD2

CDR3 protein: CASSLSMPRTGANVLTF
CDR3 DNA: TGTGCCAGCTCACTCTCCATGCCTCGGACTGGGGCCAACGTCCTGACTTTC
J gene: TRBJ2-6
V gene: TRBV18
clone size: .
D gene: .

CDR3 protein: CASSGFKAAGVRETQYF
CDR3 DNA: TGTGCCAGCAGTGGGTTTAAGGCGGCAGGGGTAAGAGAGACCCAGTACTTC
J gene: TRBJ2-5
V gene: TRBV28
clone size: .
D gene: .

CDR3 protein: CASSLAPWARGEQFF
CDR3 DNA: TGTGCCAGCAGCTTAGCCCCGTGGGCGCGCGGGGAGCAGTTCTTC
J gene: TRBJ2-1
V gene: TRBV7-8
clone size: .
D gene: .

CDR3 protein: CASSPAFQLAGGGGEQYF
CDR3 DNA: TGTGCCAGCAGCCCGGCCTTTCAACTAGCGGGAGGCGGCGGCGAGCAGTACTTC
J gene: TRBJ2-7
V gene: TRBV14
clone size: .
D gene: TRBD2

CDR3 protein: CASSVQQIEAFF
CDR3 DNA: TGTGCCAGCAGTGTACAACAAATTGAAGCTTTCTTT
J gene: TRBJ1-1
V gene: TRBV28
clone size: .
D gene: .

CDR3 protein: CASSFAGFGRGYF
CDR3 DNA: TGTGCCAGCAGTTTCGCGGGATTCGGGAGGGGGTACTTC
J gene: TRBJ2-7
V gene: TRBV6-1
clone size: .
D gene: TRBD2

CDR3 protein: CASSPRTGGMAEAFF
CDR3 DNA: TGTGCCAGCAGTCCCCGGACAGGCGGAATGGCTGAAGCTTTCTTT
J gene: TRBJ1-1
V gene: TRBV27
clone size: medium-sized
D gene: TRBD1

CDR3 protein: CASSLQGEESSRYTF
CDR3 DNA: TGCGCCAGCAGCCTACAGGGGGAAGAGTCAAGTCGCTACACCTTC
J gene: TRBJ1-2
V gene: TRBV5-1
clone size: few
D gene: TRBD1

CDR3 protein: CASTTIIGNEQFF
CDR3 DNA: TGTGCCAGCACAACTATCATCGGGAATGAGCAGTTCTTC
J gene: TRBJ2-1
V gene: TRBV2
clone size: few
D gene: .

CDR3 protein: CASSEGLAGITDTQYF
CDR3 DNA: TGTGCCAGCAGTGAAGGACTAGCGGGGATCACAGATACGCAGTATTTT
J gene: TRBJ2-3
V gene: TRBV2
clone size: .
D gene: TRBD2

CDR3 protein: CASSRLAGGGTDTQYF
CDR3 DNA: TGTGCCAGCAGCAGACTAGCGGGAGGGGGCACAGATACGCAGTATTTT
J gene: TRBJ2-3
V gene: TRBV6-4
clone size: .
D gene: TRBD2